Listed below are T cell receptor beta chains from one sample, sequenced in a study of control samples from healthy donors and cancer patients. Assay: immunoSEQ multiplex PCR; the TCRdb copy retains only in-frame clones and omits some. This table has 150,000 to 200,000 clones, just over 90% appearing once. The sequenced sample consisted of blood. The receptors shown here come from an older woman in good health. CDR3s include the opening cysteine and the closing phenylalanine or tryptophan. Each record gives: J gene, clone size, CDR3 length, V gene, D gene, CDR3 DNA, CDR3 protein. The D gene is left open where the match is weak. Clone size appears in some rows only: once, few, many, or a class for an expanded clone.

j_gene: TRBJ2-1; abundance: NA; len: 18; v_gene: TRBV11-2; d_gene: NA; CDR3nt: TGTGCCAGCAGCTTAGATGGGCATGCAGGGCACTCCTACAATGAGCAGTTCTTC; CDR3aa: CASSLDGHAGHSYNEQFF
j_gene: TRBJ1-2; abundance: NA; len: 12; v_gene: TRBV6-4; d_gene: NA; CDR3nt: TGTGCCAGCAGGGGACAAAACTATGGCTACACCTTC; CDR3aa: CASRGQNYGYTF
j_gene: TRBJ2-2; abundance: NA; len: 18; v_gene: TRBV9; d_gene: TRBD2; CDR3nt: TGTGCCAGCAGCCCCCTCGGAAGCGGGGGGGCGAACACCGGGGAGCTGTTTTTT; CDR3aa: CASSPLGSGGANTGELFF
j_gene: TRBJ2-7; abundance: NA; len: 13; v_gene: TRBV11-2; d_gene: TRBD1; CDR3nt: TGTGCCAGCAGCACGGACAGGGGGGACGAGCAGTACTTC; CDR3aa: CASSTDRGDEQYF
j_gene: TRBJ1-5; abundance: NA; len: 14; v_gene: TRBV2; d_gene: TRBD1; CDR3nt: TGTGCCAGCAGCGCAGGGACAGCCGATCAGCCCCAGCATTTT; CDR3aa: CASSAGTADQPQHF
j_gene: TRBJ1-3; abundance: few; len: 16; v_gene: TRBV7-6; d_gene: TRBD1; CDR3nt: TGTGCCAGCAGCGTCCGACAGGGCCGGGCTGGAAACACCATATATTTT; CDR3aa: CASSVRQGRAGNTIYF
j_gene: TRBJ1-6; abundance: NA; len: 14; v_gene: TRBV2; d_gene: NA; CDR3nt: TGTGCCAGCAGTGAGGACAGAGCAAATTCACCCCTCCACTTT; CDR3aa: CASSEDRANSPLHF
j_gene: TRBJ1-3; abundance: once; len: 19; v_gene: TRBV7-2; d_gene: TRBD1; CDR3nt: TGTGCCAGCACCACGCTGAGGACAGGTCACCCCAAATCTGGAAACACCATATATTTT; CDR3aa: CASTTLRTGHPKSGNTIYF
j_gene: TRBJ2-7; abundance: NA; len: 12; v_gene: TRBV11-2; d_gene: NA; CDR3nt: TGTGCCAGCAGCTTAAGCGGCTACGAGCAGTACTTC; CDR3aa: CASSLSGYEQYF
j_gene: TRBJ2-1; abundance: NA; len: 17; v_gene: TRBV12-1; d_gene: NA; CDR3nt: TGTGCCAGCAGCGCAAAGGGGACTAGCGGGGGCGGTGATGAGCAGTTCTTC; CDR3aa: CASSAKGTSGGGDEQFF
j_gene: TRBJ1-5; abundance: NA; len: 13; v_gene: TRBV2; d_gene: NA; CDR3nt: TGTGCCAGCAGTGGACAGTCCAATCAGCCCCAGCATTTT; CDR3aa: CASSGQSNQPQHF
j_gene: TRBJ1-1; abundance: NA; len: 14; v_gene: TRBV10-3; d_gene: NA; CDR3nt: TGTGCCATCAGTGAGTCTTGGGCTCGGACTGAAGCTTTCTTT; CDR3aa: CAISESWARTEAFF
j_gene: TRBJ2-3; abundance: NA; len: 10; v_gene: TRBV11-2; d_gene: NA; CDR3nt: TGTGCCAGCAGCTTTGGTACGCAGTATTTT; CDR3aa: CASSFGTQYF
j_gene: TRBJ1-3; abundance: NA; len: 14; v_gene: TRBV2; d_gene: NA; CDR3nt: TGTGCCAGCAGTGCGGACAGCTCTGGAAACACCATATATTTT; CDR3aa: CASSADSSGNTIYF
j_gene: TRBJ2-2; abundance: NA; len: 15; v_gene: TRBV9; d_gene: NA; CDR3nt: TGTGCCAGCAGCGTTTCAGGGGCGGGCACCGGGGAGCTGTTTTTT; CDR3aa: CASSVSGAGTGELFF
j_gene: TRBJ1-4; abundance: NA; len: 15; v_gene: TRBV6-2/TRBV6-3; d_gene: TRBD1; CDR3nt: TGTGCCAGCAGTCGAGGTTCGGGACAGGGCGAAAAACTGTTTTTT; CDR3aa: CASSRGSGQGEKLFF
j_gene: TRBJ2-3; abundance: once; len: 14; v_gene: TRBV2; d_gene: TRBD2; CDR3nt: TGTGCCAGCAGTGTCCTAGCGGGGGAAGATACGCAGTATTTT; CDR3aa: CASSVLAGEDTQYF
j_gene: TRBJ1-2; abundance: once; len: 12; v_gene: TRBV9; d_gene: NA; CDR3nt: TGTGCCAGCAGCGCAGCTAACTATGGCTACACCTTC; CDR3aa: CASSAANYGYTF
j_gene: TRBJ1-5; abundance: NA; len: 14; v_gene: TRBV9; d_gene: NA; CDR3nt: TGTGCCAGCAGCGTAGGAGGGGTGGGTCAGCCCCAGCATTTT; CDR3aa: CASSVGGVGQPQHF
j_gene: TRBJ1-2; abundance: NA; len: 13; v_gene: TRBV25-1; d_gene: NA; CDR3nt: TGTGCCAGCAGACCGACAGCCTACTATGGCTACACCTTC; CDR3aa: CASRPTAYYGYTF
j_gene: TRBJ1-1; abundance: NA; len: 14; v_gene: TRBV6-2/TRBV6-3; d_gene: NA; CDR3nt: TGTGCCAGCAGTTACCGGGGAGGGGACACTGAAGCTTTCTTT; CDR3aa: CASSYRGGDTEAFF
j_gene: TRBJ2-5; abundance: NA; len: 18; v_gene: TRBV4-1; d_gene: TRBD1; CDR3nt: TGCGCCAGCAGCCAAGGTGGGCTGACAGGGATTTTCCAAGAGACCCAGTACTTC; CDR3aa: CASSQGGLTGIFQETQYF
j_gene: TRBJ1-1; abundance: NA; len: 15; v_gene: TRBV5-1; d_gene: NA; CDR3nt: TGCGCCAGCAGCTTCCTGCCGGGACAGAACACTGAAGCTTTCTTT; CDR3aa: CASSFLPGQNTEAFF